One and the same sample provided the 31 T cell receptor beta chains below, sequenced in a study of chemoradiotherapy in HPV16-positive cancers. Clones were read by immunoSEQ multiplex PCR, and TCRdb kept only the in-frame ones, dropping some. The sample has 20,000 to 25,000 clones, about 89% seen once. The starting material was blood, obtained from a patient who underwent chemoradiotherapy. All receptors come from a human donor with HPV-associated anogenital cancer.

The chain carries TRBV28 and TRBJ1-2; 7 bases are shared with TRBD1. Germline V CDR1 and CDR2: MDHEN, SYDVKM. The CDR3 runs 14 residues. V dropped 5 bases and J dropped 3; count of bases not matched to a gene: 6. The CDR3 reads CASSRQGSDYGYTF. The DNA of the CDR3 is TGTGCCAGCAGTCGACAGGGAAGCGACTATGGCTACACCTTC.

This chain joins TRBV5-1 and TRBJ2-3; no clear D. Germline assignment: CDR1 SGHRS and CDR2 YFSETQ. The germline V and J ends were trimmed by 2 bases and 0 bases, with 7 bases remaining between them. This CDR3 is 14 amino acids long. The CDR3 DNA is TGCGCCAGCAGCTTCCGGTATAGCACAGATACGCAGTATTTT. Translating it yields CASSFRYSTDTQYF.

V gene TRBV7-2 combines with J gene TRBJ2-7; 10 bases agree with TRBD2. The CDR3 is 18 amino acids. With 0 bases clipped from V and 0 bases from J, the junction kept 8 bases outside the gene matches. The V gene's germline CDR1 is SGHTA and CDR2 FQGNSA. In DNA, the CDR3 is TGTGCCAGCAGCTTAGCGCCTAGCGGGAGTGCCTACTCCTACGAGCAGTACTTC. Protein sequence: CASSLAPSGSAYSYEQYF.

The chain is built from TRBV18 and TRBJ2-3; weak D call: TRBD2 (6 bases). Per germline, CDR1 KGHSH and CDR2 LQKENI. V lost 3 bases and J 5 bases, leaving 12 bases between the germline ends. This CDR3 is 14 amino acids long. The CDR3 region has the DNA TGTGCCAGCTCACCGACGGGGGTGGGAGATACGCAGTATTTT. Protein sequence: CASSPTGVGDTQYF. The full variable domain, completed using reference TRBV18 and TRBJ2-3, is NAGVMQNPRHLVRRRGQEARLRCSPMKGHSHVYWYRQLPEEGLKFMVYLQKENIIDESGMPKERFSAEFPKEGPSILRIQQVVRGDSAAYFCASSPTGVGDTQYFGPGTRLTVL.

The chain is built from TRBV15 and TRBJ1-1; 8 bases map to TRBD1. This CDR3 spans 15 amino acids. The ends lost 5 bases at V and 3 bases at J; junction bases unmatched: 8. Germline CDR1 and CDR2: LNHNV and YYDKDF (reference sequence). CDR3 loop: CATSVRGPIDTEAFF. In DNA, the CDR3 is TGTGCCACCAGCGTCAGGGGGCCCATTGACACTGAAGCTTTCTTT. The full variable domain, in which reference TRBV15 and TRBJ1-1 provide the parts outside the CDR3, is DAMVIQNPRYQVTQFGKPVTLSCSQTLNHNVMYWYQQKSSQAPKLLFHYYDKDFNNEADTPDNFQSRRPNTSFCFLDIRSPGLGDTAMYLCATSVRGPIDTEAFFGQGTRLTVV.

Concerning this clone itself: The junction differs from germline at one of its ends, possibly a read error. The V call is TRBV7-7, the J call TRBJ2-5, with 7 bases fitting TRBD1. The germline CDR1 and CDR2 sequences are SSHAT and FNYEAQ (reference sequence). The CDR3 has 13 residues. The CDR3 nucleotides are TGTGCTAGCAGCCGGGACAGAAAAGAGACCCAGTACTTC. Amino acid sequence: CASSRDRKETQYF.

The chain employs TRBV12-5 and TRBJ2-5; 7 bases are a match to TRBD2. The CDR3 spans 16 residues. With V trimmed by 6 bases and J by 4 bases, 14 bases remained unmatched. Germline-derived CDR1 and CDR2 are LGHNT and FRNRAP. CDR3 protein: CASGRGRGSIGETQYF. In DNA form, the CDR3 reads TGTGCTAGTGGACGTGGGAGGGGCAGCATTGGAGAGACCCAGTACTTC.

This clone has only a few counts. The J gene is TRBJ2-7, the V gene TRBV7-2, with 8 bases lining up with TRBD2. CDR1 and CDR2 from the germline V gene are SGHTA and FQGNSA. This CDR3 spans 15 amino acids. The ends lost 0 bases at V and 2 bases at J; junction bases unmatched: 3. CDR3 loop: CASSLAPSGPYEQYF. The CDR3 DNA reads as TGTGCCAGCAGCTTAGCGCCTAGCGGGCCCTACGAGCAGTACTTC. Using reference TRBV7-2 and TRBJ2-7 for the parts outside the CDR3, the full variable domain is GAGVSQSPSNKVTEKGKDVELRCDPISGHTALYWYRQSLGQGLEFLIYFQGNSAPDKSGLPSDRFSAERTGGSVSTLTIQRTQQEDSAVYLCASSLAPSGPYEQYFGPGTRLTVT.

This clone was seen more than once but under ten times. The rearrangement joins TRBV6-5 to TRBJ1-2; the D is unclear. The germline gives CDR1 MNHEY, CDR2 SVGAGI. This CDR3 is built from 12 residues. The germline V and J ends were trimmed by 5 bases and 4 bases, with 8 bases remaining between them. The CDR3, as DNA: TGTGCCAGCAGTACCAGCGGCTATGGCTACACCTTC. Translated: CASSTSGYGYTF.

This chain links TRBV7-9 with TRBJ2-6; D might be TRBD1 (5 bases). Looked up from germline, CDR1 is SEHNR and CDR2 is FQNEAQ (reference sequence). V was shortened by 5 bases and J by 0 bases, with 14 bases between the two germline ends. CDR3 size: 17 residues. In DNA, the CDR3 is TGTGCCAGCAGCCGCCGAGCAGGGAACTCTGGGGCCAACGTCCTGACTTTC. As protein: CASSRRAGNSGANVLTF.

V and J are TRBV21-1 and TRBJ2-5; the D segment call TRBD2 is taken from the table without a DNA check. TRBV21-1 is termed a pseudogene. The CDR3 is made up of 18 amino acids. The CDR3 region is CASSKRLAGAGSQETQYF. CDR3 in DNA: TGTGCCAGCAGCAAAAGACTAGCGGGAGCTGGGTCTCAAGAGACCCAGTACTTC.

J is TRBJ2-7 and V is TRBV10-3; 7 bases line up with TRBD2. CDR1 is ENHRY, CDR2 SYGVKD, per germline. The CDR3 is made up of 21 amino acids. Losses at the gene ends were 5 bases for V and 4 bases for J; bases not matched to a gene: 29. This CDR3 reads CAISLSLSSAIGGSGTYEQYF. CDR3 sequence (DNA): TGTGCCATCAGTTTATCTCTTTCGTCGGCCATCGGGGGGAGCGGTACGTACGAGCAGTACTTC.

This clone was observed a single time. The J gene is TRBJ2-1, the V gene TRBV7-9, with 8 bases lining up with TRBD2. The CDR3 covers 15 residues. Germline CDR1 is SEHNR and CDR2 is FQNEAQ (reference sequence). Trimming cost V 1 base and J 15 bases; bases outside gene matches: 14. In DNA, the CDR3 is TGTGCCAGCAGCTTAGGGGCTAGCGGGCCCCACGATGCGTTCTTC. Translated: CASSLGASGPHDAFF.

The chain employs TRBV5-6 and TRBJ2-7, with 9 bases matching TRBD1. The CDR3 spans 12 residues. Germline V gene data show CDR1 as SGHDT and CDR2 as YYEEEE. V shed 4 bases and J 7 bases; nucleotides not matched to a gene: 3. Written as DNA, the CDR3 is TGTGCCAGCAGCGGGACAGGGTGGGAGCAGTACTTC. It encodes CASSGTGWEQYF. Full variable domain (missing parts from reference TRBV5-6 and TRBJ2-7): DAGVTQSPTHLIKTRGQQVTLRCSPKSGHDTVSWYQQALGQGPQFIFQYYEEEERQRGNFPDRFSGHQFPNYSSELNVNALLLGDSALYLCASSGTGWEQYFGPGTRLTVT.

This chain connects TRBV10-3 to TRBJ2-3; 9 bases are a match to TRBD2. The germline V gene encodes CDR1 ENHRY and CDR2 SYGVKD. After removal of 6 bases from V and 2 bases from J, the junction contained 9 bases not matched to a gene. CDR3 size: 16 residues. In DNA, the CDR3 is TGTGCCATCAGAGAGCGTCTAGCGGGGAACACAGATACGCAGTATTTT. This codes for CAIRERLAGNTDTQYF.

The J gene is TRBJ2-1, the V gene TRBV15, with D maybe TRBD2 (6 bases). The CDR3 sequence is 15 residues long. Looked up from germline, CDR1 is LNHNV and CDR2 is YYDKDF (reference sequence). Trimming cost V 3 bases and J 4 bases, with 13 bases left between them. CDR3 DNA: TGTGCCACCAGCAGGCGGGGTAGCGGTTACAATGAGCAGTTCTTC. This encodes CATSRRGSGYNEQFF. The complete variable domain, with remaining parts taken from reference TRBV15 and TRBJ2-1, reads DAMVIQNPRYQVTQFGKPVTLSCSQTLNHNVMYWYQQKSSQAPKLLFHYYDKDFNNEADTPDNFQSRRPNTSFCFLDIRSPGLGDTAMYLCATSRRGSGYNEQFFGPGTRLTVL.

The chain is built from TRBV10-1 and TRBJ2-5, with D uncertain. The CDR3 spans 14 residues. Per the germline V gene, CDR1 is WNHNN and CDR2 is SYGVQD (reference sequence). V was trimmed by 0 bases and J by 1 base, leaving 6 bases between them. The CDR3 here is CASSESPAQETQYF. The CDR3 DNA is TGCGCCAGCAGTGAGTCGCCAGCCCAAGAGACCCAGTACTTC.

This clone was recorded only once. The CDR3 is CASSMGSGAYEQYF. In DNA, the CDR3 is TGTGCCAGTAGTATGGGGAGCGGTGCCTACGAGCAGTACTTC. This rearrangement joins TRBV19 to TRBJ2-7; D possibly corresponds to TRBD2 (5 bases). Per the germline V gene, CDR1 is LNHDA and CDR2 is SQIVND (reference sequence). V was pared by 3 bases and J by 2 bases, with 11 bases between. The CDR3 length is 14 residues.

The CDR3 region is CASKKSRIYGYTF. The CDR3 region has the DNA TGTGCCAGCAAAAAATCCCGCATCTATGGCTACACCTTC. The chain recombines TRBV6-5 with TRBJ1-2, with D unclear. The CDR3 has 13 residues. V shed 7 bases and J shed 4 bases, with 13 bases lying between them. CDR1 and CDR2 (germline): MNHEY, SVGAGI.

V and J are TRBV7-2 and TRBJ2-7; TRBD2 matches 11 bases. The CDR3 length is 14 residues. CDR1 and CDR2 (germline): SGHTA, FQGNSA. Trimming took 7 bases from V and 7 from J; bases not matched to a gene: 9. CDR3 in DNA: TGTGCCAGCACCATAGCGGGAGGGGGAAGAGAGCAGTACTTC. It yields the protein CASTIAGGGREQYF.

CDR3 sequence reads: CASSLVRLAATNTGELFF. CDR3 sequence (DNA): TGTGCCAGCAGCTTAGTACGACTAGCGGCTACTAACACCGGGGAGCTGTTTTTT. This chain uses TRBV7-2 with TRBJ2-2; 9 positions agree with TRBD2. The germline CDR1 and CDR2 sequences are SGHTA and FQGNSA. This CDR3 is built from 18 residues. J gave up 2 bases and V 1 base, and 8 bases lay outside the gene matches.

The chain couples TRBV6-1 to TRBJ2-7, with 8 bases matching TRBD1. Germline CDR1 is MNHNS and CDR2 is SASEGT. V gave up 8 bases and J gave up 5 bases; unmatched junction bases: 5. The CDR3 totals 12 residues. CDR3 DNA sequence: TGTGCCAGCCGGACAGGGATACACGAGCAGTACTTC. Its protein product is CASRTGIHEQYF.

The chain uses TRBV5-5 and TRBJ2-5; D is perhaps TRBD2 (6 bases). Germline CDR1 SGHKS, CDR2 YYEKEE (reference sequence). V shed 4 bases and J shed 1 base, with 14 bases lying between them. The CDR3 runs to 15 residues. CDR3 nucleotides: TGTGCCAGCAGCCTAAGTGGGCGGGGCCAAGAGACCCAGTACTTC. Amino acid sequence: CASSLSGRGQETQYF.

With respect to this clone: An end of the junction differs from the germline gene, which may be a read error. J is TRBJ1-1 and V is TRBV15; D unresolved. The V gene's germline CDR1 is LNHNV and CDR2 YYDKDF (reference sequence). This CDR3 has 12 amino acids. The CDR3 nucleotides read TGTGCCACCACCAGATTGAACACTGAAGCTTTCTTT. It specifies CATTRLNTEAFF.

The rearrangement links TRBV19 to TRBJ2-7; D possibly matches TRBD1 or TRBD2 (5 bases each). Germline CDR1 reads LNHDA; CDR2 reads SQIVND (reference sequence). Trimming shortened V by 9 bases and J by 4 bases, and 13 bases separated the two germline ends. The CDR3 has 12 amino acids. DNA of the CDR3: TGTGCCAGCCGGGACCTCTATTACGAGCAGTACTTC. Amino acids: CASRDLYYEQYF. Using reference TRBV19 and TRBJ2-7 for the parts outside the CDR3, the full variable domain is DGGITQSPKYLFRKEGQNVTLSCEQNLNHDAMYWYRQDPGQGLRLIYYSQIVNDFQKGDIAEGYSVSREKKESFPLTVTSAQKNPTAFYLCASRDLYYEQYFGPGTRLTVT.

V and J are TRBV7-9 and TRBJ2-7; D ambiguous. Trimming took off 5 bases at V and 0 bases at J, with 14 bases between the two ends. The CDR3 is 15 amino acids. Germline values: CDR1 SEHNR, CDR2 FQNEAQ (reference sequence). The CDR3 is CASSNLDVNSYEQYF. As DNA, the CDR3 is TGTGCCAGCAGCAACCTGGACGTAAACTCCTACGAGCAGTACTTC.

V gene TRBV14 combines with J gene TRBJ2-1; TRBD2 matches 8 bases. CDR1 and CDR2 (germline): SGHDN, FVKESK. The junction had 2 bases not matched to a gene; V was cut back by 1 base and J by 6 bases. The CDR3 contains 14 residues. The CDR3 loop is CASSQGLAFNEQFF. The CDR3 DNA follows: TGTGCCAGCAGCCAAGGACTAGCGTTCAATGAGCAGTTCTTC.

In DNA, the CDR3 is TGCAGTGTTAAGGACAGCTACGAGCAGTACTTC. Protein: CSVKDSYEQYF. The J gene is TRBJ2-7, the V gene TRBV20-1; D might be TRBD1 (6 bases). The germline V gene encodes CDR1 DFQATT and CDR2 SNEGSKA (reference sequence). The CDR3 consists of 11 residues. V lost 7 bases and J lost 3, with 10 bases in between.

The genes are TRBV12-5 and TRBJ1-4, with 9 bases lining up with TRBD1. This CDR3 region has 14 residues. CDR1 is LGHNT and CDR2 is FRNRAP in the germline V gene. The V and J ends lost 5 bases and 7 bases, in that order; junction bases with no gene match: 5. CDR3 sequence: CASGGDRAVEKLFF. The CDR3 nucleotides read TGTGCTAGTGGTGGGGACAGGGCGGTTGAAAAACTGTTTTTT.

The chain recombines TRBV19 with TRBJ1-1; 7 nucleotides match TRBD1. Trimming at V came to 6 bases and at J to 5 bases, leaving 9 bases not matched to a gene. The CDR3 is 14 amino acids. Per the germline V gene, CDR1 is LNHDA and CDR2 is SQIVND (reference sequence). The CDR3, as DNA: TGTGCCAGTAGGGTAACAGGGGAGGCGACTGAAGCTTTCTTT. Its protein product is CASRVTGEATEAFF.

The chain links TRBV9 to TRBJ2-5; 10 bases agree with TRBD2. The germline V gene has CDR1 SGDLS and CDR2 YYNGEE. J lost 1 base, V lost 2 bases, and 8 bases had no gene match. The CDR3 has 17 amino acids. CDR3: CASSVSIQRGGQETQYF. As DNA, the CDR3 is TGTGCCAGCAGCGTTAGTATCCAGCGGGGGGGCCAAGAGACCCAGTACTTC.